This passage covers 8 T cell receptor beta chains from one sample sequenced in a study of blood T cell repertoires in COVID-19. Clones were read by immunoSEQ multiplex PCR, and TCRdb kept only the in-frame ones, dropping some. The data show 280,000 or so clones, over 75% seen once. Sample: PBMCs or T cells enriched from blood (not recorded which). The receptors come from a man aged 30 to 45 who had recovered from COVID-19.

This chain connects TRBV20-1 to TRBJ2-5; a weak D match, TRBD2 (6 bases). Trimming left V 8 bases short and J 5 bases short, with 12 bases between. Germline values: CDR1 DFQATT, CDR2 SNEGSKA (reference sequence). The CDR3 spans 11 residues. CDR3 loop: CSPQAGETQYF. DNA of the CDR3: TGCAGTCCCCAGGCGGGGGAGACCCAGTACTTC.

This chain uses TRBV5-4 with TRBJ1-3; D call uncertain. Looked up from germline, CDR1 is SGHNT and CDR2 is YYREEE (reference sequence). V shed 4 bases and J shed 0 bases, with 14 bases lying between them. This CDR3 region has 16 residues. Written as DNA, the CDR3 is TGTGCCAGCAGCGGCGGCATATCGGACTCTGGAAACACCATATATTTT. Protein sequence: CASSGGISDSGNTIYF.

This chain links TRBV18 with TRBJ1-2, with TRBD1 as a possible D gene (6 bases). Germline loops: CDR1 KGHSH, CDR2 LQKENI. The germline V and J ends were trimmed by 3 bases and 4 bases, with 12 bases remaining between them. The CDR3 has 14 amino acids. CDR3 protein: CASSPEDRPYGYTF. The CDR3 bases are TGTGCCAGCTCACCCGAGGACAGACCCTATGGCTACACCTTC.

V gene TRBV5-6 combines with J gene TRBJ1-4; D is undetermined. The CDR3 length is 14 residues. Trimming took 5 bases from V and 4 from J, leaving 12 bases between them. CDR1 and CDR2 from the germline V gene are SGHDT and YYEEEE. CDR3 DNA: TGTGCCAGCAGTTCCGGGGTGAATAATGAAAAACTGTTTTTT. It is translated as CASSSGVNNEKLFF.

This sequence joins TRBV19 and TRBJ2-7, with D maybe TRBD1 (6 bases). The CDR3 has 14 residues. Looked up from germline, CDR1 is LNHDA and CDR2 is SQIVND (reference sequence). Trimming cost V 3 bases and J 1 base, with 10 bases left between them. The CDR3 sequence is CASSIQGRSYEQYF. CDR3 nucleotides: TGTGCCAGTAGTATTCAGGGGCGGTCCTACGAGCAGTACTTC.

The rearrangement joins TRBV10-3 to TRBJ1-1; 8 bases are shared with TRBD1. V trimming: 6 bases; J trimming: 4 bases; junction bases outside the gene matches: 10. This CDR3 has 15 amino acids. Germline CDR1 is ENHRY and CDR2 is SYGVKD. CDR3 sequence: CAIRKAGGFGTEAFF. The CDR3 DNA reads TGTGCCATCAGGAAAGCAGGGGGCTTCGGCACTGAAGCTTTCTTT.

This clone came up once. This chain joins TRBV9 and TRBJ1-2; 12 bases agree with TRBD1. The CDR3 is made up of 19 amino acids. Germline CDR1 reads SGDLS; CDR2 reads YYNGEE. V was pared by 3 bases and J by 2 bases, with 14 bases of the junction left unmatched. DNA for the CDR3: TGTGCCAGCAGCGCTCTCCCATCCGGGACAGGGGGCGTAAACTATGGCTACACCTTC. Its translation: CASSALPSGTGGVNYGYTF.

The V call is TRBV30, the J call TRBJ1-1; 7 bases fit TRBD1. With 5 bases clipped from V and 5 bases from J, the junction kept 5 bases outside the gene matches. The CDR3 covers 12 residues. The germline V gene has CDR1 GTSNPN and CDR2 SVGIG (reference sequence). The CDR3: CAWETGRTEAFF. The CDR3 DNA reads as TGTGCCTGGGAGACAGGGAGGACTGAAGCTTTCTTT.